This T cell receptor beta chain came from a study of cytomegalovirus exposure and HLA in healthy donors. Study conclusions and caveats: The authors listed around 150 TCR beta chains as cytomegalovirus-associated.

A word on this clone: Its target is not known.

TCRdb's copy holds only in-frame clones and misses some; the assay was immunoSEQ multiplex PCR. Among about 140,000 clones listed, around 80% were seen once. The V and J ends lost 3 bases and 7 bases respectively, with 9 bases between them. This CDR3 contains 12 residues. Germline assignment: CDR1 SGHTA and CDR2 FQGNSA. The source of this sequence is a man in his thirties or forties in good health and CMV-seropositive. The sequenced sample was PBMCs. The chain recombines TRBV7-2 with TRBJ1-1, with a possible D match to TRBD1 (6 bases). CDR3 residues: CASSLGRGEAFF. CDR3 sequence (DNA): TGTGCCAGCAGCTTGGGCAGGGGTGAAGCTTTCTTT.